This T cell receptor (beta chain) was sequenced during a study of blood T cells in healthy people across ages. Trimming took 6 bases from V and 3 from J, leaving 11 bases between them. The CDR3 totals 13 residues. Then a second PCR, running about 6 to 12 cycles, was carried out with a sample-barcoded 5' primer and a J-beta primer mix. TCRdb reprocessed the 5' RACE reads via MiXCR and lists one record per CDR3 protein. The sample gives 750,000 to 1,000,000 distinct CDR3 sequences, under 35% of which show up once; roughly a tenth is in the top ten. This sample was shared with a second study, whose subject was T cells of mothers and their children. Turning to that study: The TCR beta CDR3 read count exceeded 9.5 million for each mother and was around 3.1 million for each child.

V gene TRBV12-3 or TRBV12-4 combines with J gene TRBJ1-1; tentatively, D is TRBD1 (6 bases). The sequence came from a woman in her thirties or forties in good health. The sequencing input was blood. The CDR3 region has the DNA TGTGCCAGCAGAGACAGGTGGGACACTGAAGCTTTCTTT. It is translated as CASRDRWDTEAFF.